Reported below is one T cell receptor (beta chain). Its antigen is unidentified. These data belong to a study of OX40 agonist ivuxolimab in advanced cancers. Whole-study context: Those treated in dose escalation had hepatocellular carcinoma, melanoma, renal cell cancer or head and neck cancer.

CDR3 length equals 15 residues. The germline V gene encodes CDR1 SGHAT and CDR2 FQNNGV. The V gene end was trimmed by 5 bases and the J gene end by 5 bases; junction bases not matched to a gene: 5. Broader study findings: Nonresponders, in some cases, also had low normalized T-cell clonal expansion.

Repertoires were generated with immunoSEQ multiplex PCR, while TCRdb's copy carries only in-frame clones and drops some. The sample includes approximately 84,000 clones, 70% to 90% seen only once; the top ten take approximately 2%. This receptor was taken from an adult with an advanced solid tumor such as melanoma, head and neck, liver or kidney cancer. The chain recombines TRBV11-2 with TRBJ2-1; 11 bases are shared with TRBD2. The sequencing here drew on CD4+ or CD8+ T cells sorted from blood, taken in a trial of the OX40 agonist ivuxolimab. In DNA form, the CDR3 reads TGTGCCAGCAGCAATAGCGGGGGGGCCAACAATGAGCAGTTCTTC. Residues: CASSNSGGANNEQFF. The full variable domain, with the rest looked up from reference TRBV11-2 and TRBJ2-1, is EAGVAQSPRYKIIEKRQSVAFWCNPISGHATLYWYQQILGQGPKLLIQFQNNGVVDDSQLPKDRFSAERLKGVDSTLKIQPAKLEDSAVYLCASSNSGGANNEQFFGPGTRLTVL.